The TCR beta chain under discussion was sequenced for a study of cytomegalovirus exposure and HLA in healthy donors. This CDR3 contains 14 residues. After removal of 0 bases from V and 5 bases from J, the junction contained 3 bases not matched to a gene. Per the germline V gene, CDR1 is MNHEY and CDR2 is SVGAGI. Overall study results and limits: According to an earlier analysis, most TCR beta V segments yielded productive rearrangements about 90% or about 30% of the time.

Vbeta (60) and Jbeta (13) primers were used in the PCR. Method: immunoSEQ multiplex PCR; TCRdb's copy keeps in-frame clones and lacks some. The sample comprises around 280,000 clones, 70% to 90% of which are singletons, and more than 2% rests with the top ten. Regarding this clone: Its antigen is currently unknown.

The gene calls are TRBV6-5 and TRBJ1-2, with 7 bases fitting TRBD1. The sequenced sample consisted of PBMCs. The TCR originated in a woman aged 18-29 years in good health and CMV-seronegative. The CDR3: CASSYSGTAYGYTF. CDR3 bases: TGTGCCAGCAGTTACTCGGGGACAGCGTATGGCTACACCTTC.